This record looks at one T cell receptor beta chain sequence and its context. Germline V gene data show CDR1 as SQVTM and CDR2 as ANQGSEA. Trimming removed 4 bases from V and 6 bases from J; junction bases left unmatched: 7. The CDR3 loop spans 13 amino acids. The record originates from a study of blood T cell repertoires in COVID-19. Libraries were prepared by immunoSEQ multiplex PCR; TCRdb keeps only in-frame clonotypes and omits some of them. The table includes about 360,000 clones, more than 85% detected once. The chain joins TRBV29-1 to TRBJ2-7; 9 bases align to TRBD1. The source is a human donor in a cohort sampled during active COVID-19. The sequenced sample was peripheral blood. CDR3 in DNA: TGCAGCGTTGGGACAACAGGGGGCCTCGAGCAGTACTTC. Translation gives CSVGTTGGLEQYF.